These 10 T cell receptor beta chains were all obtained from the same sample, sequenced in a study of shared clonotypes between healthy human individuals. The table came from immunoSEQ multiplex PCR; TCRdb's copy has only in-frame clones and leaves some out. The table has about 1.5 million clones, approximately 97% seen once. Source material: naive CD4+ T cells sorted from blood. Subset indicated: CD45RA+ positively selected. Receptors originate from a man in his thirties or forties in good health.

The genes are TRBV6-4 and TRBJ1-2; TRBD1 matches 8 bases. The CDR3 is 17 residues long. Germline assignment: CDR1 MRHNA and CDR2 SNTAGT. The ends lost 4 bases at V and 4 bases at J; junction bases unmatched: 14. The CDR3 spells CASSAGQGREAIYGYTF. The CDR3 region has the DNA TGTGCCAGCAGTGCCGGACAGGGTCGCGAGGCGATCTATGGCTACACCTTC.

The rearrangement joins TRBV5-5 to TRBJ1-5; the match to TRBD1 covers 7 bases. Germline CDR1 reads SGHKS; CDR2 reads YYEKEE (reference sequence). The CDR3 has 14 residues. J gave up 7 bases and V 4 bases, and 8 bases lay outside the gene matches. DNA of the CDR3: TGTGCCAGCAGCGCCGGGACAGAGATACAGCCCCAGCATTTT. Encoded protein: CASSAGTEIQPQHF.

The chain is built from TRBV30 and TRBJ2-1, with 14 bases that match TRBD2. The CDR3 sequence is 15 residues long. Losses at the gene ends were 2 bases for V and 7 bases for J; bases not matched to a gene: 4. The germline V gene encodes CDR1 GTSNPN and CDR2 SVGIG (reference sequence). The CDR3 nucleotides read TGTGCCTGGAGTCTGGGGACTAGCGGGAGTAATGAGCAGTTCTTC. This sequence encodes CAWSLGTSGSNEQFF.

The chain combines TRBV7-2 with TRBJ2-3; 7 nucleotides line up with TRBD2. The J segment lost 3 bases and the V segment lost 4 bases, leaving 10 bases of the junction unmatched. Germline V gene lookup returns CDR1 SGHTA and CDR2 FQGNSA. This CDR3 is built from 16 residues. The CDR3 coding sequence is TGTGCCAGCAGCTCCCCCCCGGGACTAAGAACAGATACGCAGTATTTT. Residues: CASSSPPGLRTDTQYF.

With respect to this clone: Other DNA variants within this sample encode the same CDR3. The CDR3 reads CASSPPGSNQPQHF. The CDR3 DNA reads TGTGCCAGCTCACCACCGGGCAGCAATCAGCCCCAGCATTTT. The chain carries TRBV18 and TRBJ1-5, with unresolved D. The CDR3 is made up of 14 amino acids. Deletions cut 0 bases from V and 1 base from J, with 4 bases between. The germline gives CDR1 KGHSH, CDR2 LQKENI.

This sequence joins TRBV5-1 and TRBJ2-7; 11 bases agree with TRBD2. Germline V gives CDR1 SGHRS, CDR2 YFSETQ. The CDR3 is 20 amino acids. V dropped 0 bases and J dropped 0; count of bases not matched to a gene: 14. CDR3 residues: CASSLGLLAGALIRSYEQYF. The CDR3, as DNA: TGCGCCAGCAGCTTGGGCCTACTAGCGGGAGCTTTAATTCGCTCCTACGAGCAGTACTTC. The variable domain in full, with the rest retrieved from reference TRBV5-1 and TRBJ2-7, is KAGVTQTPRYLIKTRGQQVTLSCSPISGHRSVSWYQQTPGQGLQFLFEYFSETQRNKGNFPGRFSGRQFSNSRSEMNVSTLELGDSALYLCASSLGLLAGALIRSYEQYFGPGTRLTVT.

The gene calls are TRBV7-8 and TRBJ2-2; tentatively, D is TRBD1 (6 bases). The CDR3 runs 17 residues. Germline V gene data show CDR1 as SGHVS and CDR2 as FQNEAQ. Trimming removed 1 base from V and 1 base from J, with 13 bases in between. CDR3 sequence reads: CASSLGGGRLNTGELFF. The DNA for the CDR3 is TGTGCCAGCAGCTTAGGAGGGGGTCGGCTGAACACCGGGGAGCTGTTTTTT.

The chain combines TRBV6-5 with TRBJ2-5; possible D gene TRBD1, 6 bases. CDR3 length equals 13 residues. Germline values: CDR1 MNHEY, CDR2 SVGAGI. V gave up 8 bases and J gave up 1 base, with 11 bases separating them. For the CDR3, the DNA is TGTGCCAGCGCTGGGGGCATCCAAGAGACCCAGTACTTC. Protein sequence: CASAGGIQETQYF.

This clone has only one observation. The chain links TRBV14 to TRBJ2-7; D is undetermined. Germline V lookup: CDR1 SGHDN, CDR2 FVKESK. Trimming cost V 2 bases and J 3 bases, with 8 bases left between them. The length of the CDR3 is 13 residues. Here the CDR3 DNA reads TGTGCCAGCAGCCAATTCCGCCGCTACGAGCAGTACTTC. Translating gives CASSQFRRYEQYF.

The rearrangement uses TRBV4-1 and TRBJ2-3; possibly TRBD1 or TRBD2 for D (5 bases each). Per the germline V gene, CDR1 is MGHRA and CDR2 is YSYEKL. The CDR3 has 13 residues. Trimming cost V 3 bases and J 5 bases, with 9 bases left between them. The CDR3 loop reads CASSQGDGDTQYF. The CDR3 bases are TGCGCCAGCAGCCAGGGGGACGGAGATACGCAGTATTTT.